This entry lists 13 T cell receptor beta chains sequenced from one sample in a study of blood T cells in healthy people across ages (dated by TCRdb to the mid-2010s). The library was generated by 5' RACE. The listed sequencing device is Illumina HiSeq 2500. A second PCR of about 6 to 12 cycles was run with a J-beta primer mix and a sample-barcoded 5' primer. TCRdb reworked the public reads: Q25 trimming with fastp, MiXCR clone assembly, productive beta chains retained. For every CDR3 protein sequence, its rows merge into one entry that carries the most common genes and DNA. Within this sample are roughly 860,000 distinct CDR3 sequences, with around 68% of them counted one time only. The leading ten clones occupy 25% to 35% of the sample. Source material: blood. The receptors originated from a man younger than 45 in good health.

V and J are TRBV7-2 and TRBJ2-7; D call uncertain. With 5 bases removed from V and 3 bases from J, the gap between germline ends came to 14 bases. This CDR3 contains 14 residues. Germline-derived CDR1 and CDR2 are SGHTA and FQGNSA. As DNA, the CDR3 is TGTGCCAGCAGCCCCAACTTAGGGCTCTACGAGCAGTACTTC. Translating gives CASSPNLGLYEQYF.

This chain links TRBV6-1 with TRBJ1-5; D is perhaps TRBD1 (6 bases). CDR3 length equals 16 residues. Per germline, CDR1 MNHNS and CDR2 SASEGT. V was clipped by 1 base and J by 2 bases, with 12 bases between them. CDR3 bases: TGTGCCAGCAGTGAAGAGGGGGGAACAGGCAATCAGCCCCAGCATTTT. Translation gives CASSEEGGTGNQPQHF.

The chain is built from TRBV7-2 and TRBJ2-5, with 8 bases matching TRBD1. Germline CDR1 is SGHTA and CDR2 is FQGNSA. The junction had 3 bases not matched to a gene; V was cut back by 7 bases and J by 2 bases. This CDR3 spans 13 amino acids. CDR3 amino acids: CASTRDRQETQYF. The CDR3, as DNA: TGTGCCAGCACCCGGGACAGGCAAGAGACCCAGTACTTC.

The chain couples TRBV5-1 to TRBJ1-6; D is perhaps TRBD1 (5 bases). From germline, CDR1 is SGHRS and CDR2 YFSETQ. This CDR3 region has 14 residues. Deletions cut 4 bases from V and 7 bases from J, with 12 bases between. The CDR3 DNA follows: TGCGCCAGCAGCACGGGACCGACCAATTCACCCCTCCACTTT. Translating it yields CASSTGPTNSPLHF. The full variable domain, in which reference TRBV5-1 and TRBJ1-6 provide the parts outside the CDR3, is KAGVTQTPRYLIKTRGQQVTLSCSPISGHRSVSWYQQTPGQGLQFLFEYFSETQRNKGNFPGRFSGRQFSNSRSEMNVSTLELGDSALYLCASSTGPTNSPLHFGNGTRLTVT.

V gene TRBV4-2 combines with J gene TRBJ1-2, with 9 bases identical to TRBD1. Per the germline V gene, CDR1 is LGHNA and CDR2 is YNFKEQ. The V and J ends lost 0 bases and 8 bases, in that order; junction bases with no gene match: 7. CDR3 length: 15 residues. The CDR3 DNA sequence: TGTGCCAGCAGCCAAGATTCGGGGACAGGGTTGGGCTACACCTTC. Translation: CASSQDSGTGLGYTF.

Only a few counts were recorded for this clonotype. The J gene is TRBJ2-7, the V gene TRBV5-1; 11 bases align to TRBD1. The germline CDR1 and CDR2 sequences are SGHRS and YFSETQ. After removal of 3 bases from V and 4 bases from J, the junction contained 6 bases not matched to a gene. This CDR3 contains 15 residues. This CDR3 is CASSSPGTGGYEQYF. Written as DNA, the CDR3 is TGCGCCAGCAGCTCTCCCGGGACAGGGGGTTACGAGCAGTACTTC.

This clonotype was recorded only once. This chain joins TRBV7-6 and TRBJ2-2; D may correspond to TRBD1 or TRBD2 (5 bases each). There are 15 residues in the CDR3. Germline V gene data show CDR1 as SGHVS and CDR2 as FNYEAQ. The V end was cut by 4 bases, the J end by 6 bases, with 15 bases between. DNA for the CDR3: TGTGCCAGCAGCTCAGGGCGGGTGATGGCCGGGGAGCTGTTTTTT. Translation: CASSSGRVMAGELFF.

This clonotype was seen ten or more times. The rearrangement joins TRBV4-2 to TRBJ2-7; D is undetermined. Deletions cut 1 base from V and 2 bases from J, with 12 bases between. Germline CDR1 reads LGHNA; CDR2 reads YNFKEQ. The CDR3 runs 15 residues. Here the CDR3 reads CASSQGQGGPYEQYF. Here the CDR3 DNA reads TGTGCCAGCAGCCAAGGCCAAGGTGGGCCCTACGAGCAGTACTTC.

CDR3 nucleotides: TGTGCCAGCTCTAGGGGGCTAGCGAGATACAATGAGCAGTACTTC. It translates to CASSRGLARYNEQYF. The gene calls are TRBV12-3 or TRBV12-4 and TRBJ2-1, with a possible D match to TRBD1 (7 bases). The end of the DNA fits TRBJ2-7 better, so the J call may be wrong. This CDR3 is 15 amino acids long.

The chain carries TRBV25-1 and TRBJ2-6, with D tentatively TRBD2 (5 bases). Between the trimmed V and J ends, which lost 1 base and 2 bases, there was a span of 6 bases. This CDR3 is built from 15 residues. Germline V CDR1 and CDR2: MGHDK, SYGVNS. The CDR3 protein is CASSEWGAGANVLTF. The CDR3 DNA is TGTGCCAGCAGTGAATGGGGAGCTGGGGCCAACGTCCTGACTTTC.

The J gene is TRBJ2-4, the V gene TRBV12-3 or TRBV12-4; D tentatively fits TRBD1 or TRBD2 (5 bases each). The CDR3 has 14 residues. The V end lost 6 bases, the J end lost 6 bases, and 15 bases lay between the germline ends. The CDR3 coding sequence is TGTGCCAGCAGCTCTCGGGACGGAATAAACATTCAGTACTTC. Its protein product is CASSSRDGINIQYF.

The gene calls are TRBV7-8 and TRBJ2-7; 7 bases align to TRBD2. V was clipped by 1 base and J by 5 bases; unmatched bases: 8. This CDR3 comprises 15 residues. Germline values: CDR1 SGHVS, CDR2 FQNEAQ. CDR3 bases: TGTGCCAGCAGCTTAGGTTCGCCAGGGAGGGACGAGCAGTACTTC. Amino acid sequence: CASSLGSPGRDEQYF.

The rearrangement links TRBV20-1 to TRBJ2-7; either TRBD1 or TRBD2 may fit D (5 bases each). This CDR3 is 13 amino acids long. Germline CDR1 DFQATT, CDR2 SNEGSKA (reference sequence). With 7 bases removed from V and 0 bases from J, the gap between germline ends came to 13 bases. CDR3 in amino acids: CSGWDHDSYEQYF. The CDR3 DNA reads TGCAGTGGCTGGGACCACGACTCCTACGAGCAGTACTTC.